The clone carrying this TCR beta chain was seen repeatedly, ten times or more. TCRdb passed the 5' RACE reads through MiXCR, listing each CDR3 protein once. The sample consists of about 42,000 distinct CDR3 sequences, around 7% of them appearing once. V shed 4 bases, J shed 5 bases, and the junction held 9 bases outside the gene matches. Germline CDR1 SGHDT, CDR2 YYEEEE. This CDR3 spans 15 amino acids. The data were taken from a study of early T cells in non-severe SARS-CoV-2 infection. The specimen sequenced was whole blood. This chain links TRBV5-6 with TRBJ2-1, with TRBD1 identical over 7 bases. The origin of this receptor is an adult who was a healthcare worker with PCR-confirmed SARS-CoV-2 infection or an uninfected control (not recorded which). This CDR3 reads CASSGREGADNEQFF. The CDR3 DNA reads TGTGCCAGCAGCGGACGCGAGGGGGCGGACAATGAGCAGTTCTTC.